This T cell receptor beta chain is from a study of T cell repertoires in cytomegalovirus infection. TCRdb recomputed calls from the reads with MiXCR, one row per CDR3 protein. In the table there are about 250,000 distinct CDR3 sequences, 6% to 8% of which are singletons. Germline CDR1 is ENHRY and CDR2 is SYGVKD. The CDR3 sequence is 16 residues long. V lost 2 bases, J lost 2 bases, and 13 bases lay in between. The sequence was obtained from a human donor in good health (CMV status not recorded). Some clones in this sample may be carry-over from other donors' samples. The specimen was PBMCs. The J gene is TRBJ1-5, the V gene TRBV10-3, with D possibly matching TRBD1 (5 bases). CDR3 in DNA: TGTGCCATCAGTGAGGGTCTTGGGGGACGCAATCAGCCCCAGCATTTT. Translating gives CAISEGLGGRNQPQHF.